This is a list of T cell receptor beta chains from one sample in a study of blood T cell repertoires in COVID-19. This table comes from immunoSEQ multiplex PCR, and its TCRdb copy is limited to in-frame clones, with some not included. The sample carries around 260,000 clones, approximately 91% recorded once. Sequencing was done on a sample of peripheral blood. These receptors were collected from a human donor in a cohort sampled during active COVID-19. The CDR3 runs from the conserved cysteine through the conserved F or W. D genes are given only for firm matches. For some rows the clone size is stated as once, few or many, or as a class when expanded; others skip it.

v_call	d_call	j_call	clone_size	cdr3_aa	cdr3_nt
TRBV27	NA	TRBJ1-1	NA	CASSLRGGTEAEAFF	TGTGCCAGCAGTTTACGCGGGGGGACTGAGGCTGAAGCTTTCTTT
TRBV7-2	TRBD2	TRBJ2-5	NA	CASSSGSSGGIQETQYF	TGTGCCAGCAGCTCCGGCAGCTCGGGAGGGATCCAAGAGACCCAGTACTTC
TRBV6-2/TRBV6-3	TRBD2	TRBJ2-7	NA	CASSYFSGRAHEQYF	TGTGCCAGCAGTTACTTTAGCGGGAGGGCCCACGAGCAGTACTTC
TRBV7-2	NA	TRBJ1-1	NA	CASSLAYREGEAFF	TGTGCCAGCAGCTTAGCCTACAGGGAGGGGGAAGCTTTCTTT
TRBV11-2	NA	TRBJ1-1	once	CASSTQWAGGAEAFF	TGTGCCAGCAGCACCCAGTGGGCGGGAGGGGCTGAAGCTTTCTTT
TRBV19	NA	TRBJ1-4	once	CASSIRGAVTNEKLFF	TGTGCCAGTAGTATCCGGGGGGCGGTCACTAATGAAAAACTGTTTTTT
TRBV2	TRBD2	TRBJ2-5	NA	CASSEAFLAGAQGETQYF	TGTGCCAGCAGTGAAGCGTTCCTAGCGGGGGCCCAGGGAGAGACCCAGTACTTC
TRBV28	NA	TRBJ1-3	NA	CASKPGSGSGNTIYF	TGTGCCAGCAAACCGGGGTCAGGCTCCGGAAACACCATATATTTT
TRBV7-2	TRBD1	TRBJ1-3	NA	CASSLVTGVVGNTIYF	TGTGCCAGCAGCTTAGTAACAGGGGTCGTAGGAAACACCATATATTTT
TRBV6-6	TRBD1	TRBJ1-6	NA	CASSPSGQKTSSYNSPLHF	TGTGCCAGCAGTCCCTCGGGACAGAAAACGAGCTCCTATAATTCACCCCTCCACTTT
TRBV27	TRBD1	TRBJ2-1	NA	CASSLDAGTGNEQFF	TGTGCCAGCAGTTTAGATGCGGGGACAGGGAATGAGCAGTTCTTC
TRBV3-1/TRBV3-2	TRBD2	TRBJ2-7	NA	CASSHRTSGGHSSYEQYF	TGTGCCAGCAGCCACCGGACTAGCGGGGGCCACAGCTCCTACGAGCAGTACTTC
TRBV6-5	NA	TRBJ2-7	NA	CASSYSRSYEQYF	TGTGCCAGCAGTTATTCCAGGTCCTACGAGCAGTACTTC
TRBV4-3	TRBD2	TRBJ2-3	once	CASSLGLAGATDTQYF	TGCGCCAGCAGCCTGGGACTAGCGGGGGCCACAGATACGCAGTATTTT
TRBV14	NA	TRBJ2-7	NA	CASSQLGLYFEQYF	TGTGCCAGCAGCCAGCTCGGACTTTACTTCGAGCAGTACTTC
TRBV2	TRBD1	TRBJ1-5	NA	CASSEQGASNQPQHF	TGTGCCAGCAGTGAACAGGGGGCTAGCAATCAGCCCCAGCATTTT
TRBV4-2	NA	TRBJ2-5	NA	CASSQKGETQYF	TGTGCCAGCAGCCAAAAGGGGGAGACCCAGTACTTC
TRBV19	NA	TRBJ1-3	NA	CASTLGGLNTIYF	TGTGCCAGTACACTCGGGGGACTGAACACCATATATTTT
TRBV4-2	TRBD2	TRBJ2-5	NA	CASSQVDLAGVSETQYF	TGTGCCAGCAGCCAAGTCGATCTAGCGGGAGTCTCGGAGACCCAGTACTTC
TRBV7-2	NA	TRBJ2-1	NA	CASSSLVGSSYNEQFF	TGTGCCAGCAGTTCCCTGGTGGGGAGCTCCTACAATGAGCAGTTCTTC
TRBV7-9	TRBD2	TRBJ2-5	once	CASSLTSGVETQYF	TGTGCCAGCAGCCTGACTAGCGGGGTCGAGACCCAGTACTTC
TRBV3-1/TRBV3-2	NA	TRBJ1-1	NA	CASSPGEGSNTEAFF	TGTGCCAGCAGCCCGGGGGAAGGTTCGAACACTGAAGCTTTCTTT
TRBV4-1	NA	TRBJ2-3	NA	CASSQTSSTDTQYF	TGCGCCAGCAGCCAAACATCGAGCACAGATACGCAGTATTTT
TRBV6-5	TRBD2	TRBJ2-1	once	CASSRGRGADEQFF	TGTGCCAGCAGCCGCGGGAGAGGGGCGGATGAGCAGTTCTTC
TRBV5-1	TRBD1	TRBJ2-7	NA	CASSFDRDYEQYF	TGCGCCAGCAGCTTTGACAGGGACTACGAGCAGTACTTC
TRBV2	NA	TRBJ1-6	NA	CASSFDRIEYSYNSPLHF	TGTGCCAGCAGCTTCGACAGGATTGAGTACTCCTATAATTCACCCCTCCACTTT
TRBV7-2	TRBD2	TRBJ2-3	NA	CASSLGGVGPDTQYF	TGTGCCAGCAGCTTGGGGGGGGTTGGGCCAGATACGCAGTATTTT
TRBV11-2	NA	TRBJ2-1	NA	CASSPLGFNEQFF	TGTGCCAGCAGCCCGCTAGGATTCAATGAGCAGTTCTTC
TRBV19	NA	TRBJ1-1	NA	CASSILRNTEAFF	TGTGCCAGTAGTATACTGCGCAACACTGAAGCTTTCTTT
TRBV7-8	TRBD1	TRBJ1-5	NA	CASSWGQGRNQPQHF	TGTGCCAGCAGCTGGGGACAGGGAAGAAATCAGCCCCAGCATTTT
TRBV10-3	TRBD2	TRBJ2-7	NA	CATQPRLADAFYEQYF	TGTGCCACCCAGCCGCGGCTAGCGGACGCCTTCTACGAGCAGTACTTC
TRBV19	TRBD1	TRBJ1-5	NA	CASITPGQGYNQPQHF	TGTGCCAGTATAACCCCGGGACAGGGCTACAATCAGCCCCAGCATTTT
TRBV28	TRBD2	TRBJ2-7	NA	CASSLEGLAEGYEQYF	TGTGCCAGCAGTTTGGAGGGACTAGCGGAGGGATACGAGCAGTACTTC
TRBV9	TRBD1	TRBJ2-5	NA	CASSRDRGRETQYF	TGTGCCAGCAGCCGGGACAGGGGGCGAGAGACCCAGTACTTC
TRBV28	NA	TRBJ2-7	once	CASSLARRYEQYF	TGTGCCAGCAGTTTAGCCAGGAGGTACGAGCAGTACTTC
TRBV28	TRBD1	TRBJ1-2	few	CASSPGQGYYGYTF	TGTGCCAGCAGTCCCGGACAGGGTTACTATGGCTACACCTTC
TRBV5-1	TRBD2	TRBJ2-7	once	CASSTNSGGAEEQYF	TGCGCCAGCAGCACCAATAGCGGGGGGGCGGAAGAGCAGTACTTC
TRBV30	TRBD1	TRBJ1-5	NA	CAWSVLGQGAQPQHF	TGTGCCTGGAGTGTACTAGGACAGGGGGCTCAGCCCCAGCATTTT
TRBV19	TRBD1	TRBJ2-7	NA	CASSIRTGRTSEQYF	TGTGCCAGTAGTATTCGGACAGGAAGAACCAGCGAGCAGTACTTC
TRBV6-6	NA	TRBJ2-7	NA	CASSYSLGRESYEQYF	TGTGCCAGCAGTTACTCTTTAGGTAGGGAGTCCTACGAGCAGTACTTC
TRBV19	TRBD1	TRBJ2-5	NA	CASSIDGRGRGLVKTQYF	TGTGCCAGTAGTATAGATGGAAGAGGCAGGGGGCTAGTGAAGACCCAGTACTTC
TRBV30	TRBD2	TRBJ2-7	NA	CAWSGPGGSYEQYF	TGTGCCTGGAGTGGTCCGGGAGGATCCTACGAGCAGTACTTC